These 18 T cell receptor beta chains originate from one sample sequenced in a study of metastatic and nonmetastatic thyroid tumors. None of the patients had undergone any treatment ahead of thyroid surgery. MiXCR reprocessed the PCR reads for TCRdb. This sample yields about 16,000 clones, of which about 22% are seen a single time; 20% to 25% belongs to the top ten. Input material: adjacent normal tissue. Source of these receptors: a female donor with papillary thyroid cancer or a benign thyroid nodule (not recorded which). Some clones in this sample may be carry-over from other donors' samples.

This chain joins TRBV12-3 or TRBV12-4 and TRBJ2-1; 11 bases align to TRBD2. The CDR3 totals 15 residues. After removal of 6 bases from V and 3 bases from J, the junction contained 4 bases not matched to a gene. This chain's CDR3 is CASRMGLAVYNEQFF. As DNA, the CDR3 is TGTGCCAGCAGGATGGGACTAGCGGTCTACAATGAGCAGTTCTTC.

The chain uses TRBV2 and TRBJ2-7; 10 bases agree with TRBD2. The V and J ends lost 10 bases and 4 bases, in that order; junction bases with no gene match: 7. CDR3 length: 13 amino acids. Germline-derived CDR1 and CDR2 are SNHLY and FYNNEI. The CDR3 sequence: CATGLADTYEQYF. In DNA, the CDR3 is TGTGCCACCGGACTAGCGGATACTTACGAGCAGTACTTC.

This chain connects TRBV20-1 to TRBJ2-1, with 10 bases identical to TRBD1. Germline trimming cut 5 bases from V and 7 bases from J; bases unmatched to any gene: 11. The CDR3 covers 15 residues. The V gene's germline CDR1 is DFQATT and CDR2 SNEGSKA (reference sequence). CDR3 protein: CSADDDRGQGNEQFF. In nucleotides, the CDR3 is TGCAGTGCTGATGATGACAGGGGGCAGGGAAATGAGCAGTTCTTC.

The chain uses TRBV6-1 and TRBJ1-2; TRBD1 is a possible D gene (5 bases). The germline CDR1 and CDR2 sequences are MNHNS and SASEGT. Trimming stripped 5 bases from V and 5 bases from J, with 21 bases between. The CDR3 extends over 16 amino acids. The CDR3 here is CASSTGTSLKGYGYTF. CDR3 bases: TGTGCCAGCAGTACTGGAACAAGCCTCAAGGGGTATGGCTACACCTTC.

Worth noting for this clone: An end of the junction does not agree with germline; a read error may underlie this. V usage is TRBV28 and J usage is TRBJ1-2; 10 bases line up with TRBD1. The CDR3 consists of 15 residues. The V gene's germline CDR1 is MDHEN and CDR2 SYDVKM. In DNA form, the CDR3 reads TGTGCCAGCAGTTTAGGGGGACAGGGGATAAGCGGCTACGCCTTC. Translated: CASSLGGQGISGYAF.

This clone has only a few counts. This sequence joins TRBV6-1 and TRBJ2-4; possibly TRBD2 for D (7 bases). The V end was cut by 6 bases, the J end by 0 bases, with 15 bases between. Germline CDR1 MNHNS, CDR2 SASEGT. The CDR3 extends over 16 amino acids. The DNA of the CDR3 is TGTGCCAGCAGAGCGAGGGGGGGGTCAGCCAAAAACATTCAGTACTTC. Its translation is CASRARGGSAKNIQYF.

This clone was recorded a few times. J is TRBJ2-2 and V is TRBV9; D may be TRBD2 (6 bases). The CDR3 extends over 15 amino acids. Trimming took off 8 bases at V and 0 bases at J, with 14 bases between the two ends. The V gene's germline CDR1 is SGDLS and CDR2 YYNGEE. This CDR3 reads CASSLGGANTGELFF. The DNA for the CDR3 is TGTGCCAGTAGTCTCGGCGGGGCGAACACCGGGGAGCTGTTTTTT.

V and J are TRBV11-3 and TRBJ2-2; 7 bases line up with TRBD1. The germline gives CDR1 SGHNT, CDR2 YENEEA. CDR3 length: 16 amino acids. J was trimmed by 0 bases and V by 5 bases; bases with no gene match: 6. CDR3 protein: CASSPPGTANTGELFF. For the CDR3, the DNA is TGTGCCAGCAGCCCTCCCGGGACAGCGAACACCGGGGAGCTGTTTTTT.

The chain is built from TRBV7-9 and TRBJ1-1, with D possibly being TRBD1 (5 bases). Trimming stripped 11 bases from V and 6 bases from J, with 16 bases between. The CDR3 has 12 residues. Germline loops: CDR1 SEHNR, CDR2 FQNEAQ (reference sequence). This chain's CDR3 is CAGSTSGPEAFF. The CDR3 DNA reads TGTGCCGGATCGACCTCGGGGCCTGAAGCTTTCTTT.

CDR3: CASTLQGTVREQYF. The CDR3, as DNA: TGTGCCAGCACCCTCCAGGGCACTGTTCGTGAGCAGTACTTC. The chain recombines TRBV28 with TRBJ2-7; D is perhaps TRBD1 (5 bases). The CDR3 is made up of 14 amino acids. The V and J ends lost 7 bases and 7 bases respectively, with 20 bases between them. Germline lookup yields CDR1 MDHEN and CDR2 SYDVKM.

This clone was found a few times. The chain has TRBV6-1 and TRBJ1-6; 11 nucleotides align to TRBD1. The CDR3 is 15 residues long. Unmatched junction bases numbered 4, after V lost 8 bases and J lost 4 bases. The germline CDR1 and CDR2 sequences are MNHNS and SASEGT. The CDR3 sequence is CASGTGGRYNSPLHF. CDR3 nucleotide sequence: TGTGCCAGCGGGACAGGGGGACGGTATAATTCACCCCTCCACTTT.

The CDR3 loop reads CASSLGLAGVGGETQYF. Written as DNA, the CDR3 is TGTGCCAGCAGCTTAGGACTAGCGGGAGTCGGTGGAGAGACCCAGTACTTC. This chain joins TRBV7-2 and TRBJ2-5, with 12 bases lining up with TRBD2. The CDR3 consists of 17 residues. The V gene's germline CDR1 is SGHTA and CDR2 FQGNSA. The V segment lost 1 base and the J segment 4 bases; nucleotides outside the gene matches: 7.

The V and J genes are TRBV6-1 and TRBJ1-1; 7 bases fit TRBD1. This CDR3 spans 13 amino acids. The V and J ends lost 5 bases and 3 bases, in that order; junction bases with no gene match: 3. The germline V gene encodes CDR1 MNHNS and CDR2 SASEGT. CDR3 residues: CASSFDRDTEAFF. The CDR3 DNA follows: TGTGCCAGCAGTTTCGACAGGGACACTGAAGCTTTCTTT.

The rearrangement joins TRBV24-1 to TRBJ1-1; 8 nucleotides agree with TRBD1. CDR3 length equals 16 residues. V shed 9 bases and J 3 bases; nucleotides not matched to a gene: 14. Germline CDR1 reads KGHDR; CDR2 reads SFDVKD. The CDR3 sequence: CATARHRGDPDTEAFF. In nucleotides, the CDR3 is TGTGCCACCGCCAGGCACAGGGGGGACCCTGACACTGAAGCTTTCTTT.

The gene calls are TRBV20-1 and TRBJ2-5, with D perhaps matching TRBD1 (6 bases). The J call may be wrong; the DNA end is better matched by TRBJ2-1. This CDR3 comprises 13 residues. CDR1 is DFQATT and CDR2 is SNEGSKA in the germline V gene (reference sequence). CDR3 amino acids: CSARGTPLNEQFF. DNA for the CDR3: TGCAGTGCTAGGGGGACACCACTCAATGAGCAGTTCTTC.

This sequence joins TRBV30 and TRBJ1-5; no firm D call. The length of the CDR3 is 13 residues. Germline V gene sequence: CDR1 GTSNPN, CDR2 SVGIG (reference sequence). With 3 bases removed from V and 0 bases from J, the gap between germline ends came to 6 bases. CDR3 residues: CAWRQYSNQPQHF. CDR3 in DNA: TGTGCCTGGAGACAATATAGCAATCAGCCCCAGCATTTT.

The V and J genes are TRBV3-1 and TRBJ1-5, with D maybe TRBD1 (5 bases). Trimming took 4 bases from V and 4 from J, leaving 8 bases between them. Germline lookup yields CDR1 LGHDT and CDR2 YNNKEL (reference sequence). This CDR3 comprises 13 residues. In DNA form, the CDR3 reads TGTGCCAGCAGCCGAGGGGTAAATCAGCCCCAGCATTTT. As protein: CASSRGVNQPQHF.

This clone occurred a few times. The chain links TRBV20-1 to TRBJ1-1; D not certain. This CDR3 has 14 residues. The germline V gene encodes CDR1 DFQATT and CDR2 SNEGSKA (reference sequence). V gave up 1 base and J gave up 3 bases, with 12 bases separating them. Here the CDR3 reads CSARALKSDTEAFF. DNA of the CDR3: TGCAGTGCTAGAGCACTCAAATCGGACACTGAAGCTTTCTTT.